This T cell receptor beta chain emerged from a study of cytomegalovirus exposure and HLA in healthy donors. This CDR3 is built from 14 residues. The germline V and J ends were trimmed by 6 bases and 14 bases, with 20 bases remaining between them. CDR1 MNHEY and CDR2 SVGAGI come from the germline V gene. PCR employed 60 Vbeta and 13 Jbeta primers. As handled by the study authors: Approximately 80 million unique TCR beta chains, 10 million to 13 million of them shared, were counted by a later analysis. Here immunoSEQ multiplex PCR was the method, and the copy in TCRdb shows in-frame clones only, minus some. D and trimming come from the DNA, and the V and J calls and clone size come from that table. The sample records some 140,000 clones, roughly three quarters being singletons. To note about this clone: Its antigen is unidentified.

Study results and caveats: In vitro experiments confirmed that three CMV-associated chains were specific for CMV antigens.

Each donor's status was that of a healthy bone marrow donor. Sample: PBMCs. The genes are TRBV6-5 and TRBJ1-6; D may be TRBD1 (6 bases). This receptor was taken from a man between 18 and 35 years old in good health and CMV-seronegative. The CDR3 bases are TGTGCCAGCAGCCTTGCCAGGGGAGAATTCACCCTCCACTTT. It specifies CASSLARGEFTLHF.